This TCR beta chain comes out of a study of cytomegalovirus exposure and HLA in healthy donors (dated by TCRdb to about 2017). In the study overall: An earlier analysis of some 620 of the donors reported 276 Gb of sequence data and around 120 million unique TCR beta sequences obtained from roughly 180 million T cells. A later genetic analysis took genome-wide SNP genotypes for about 60% of the roughly 670 donors and used that subset as a discovery cohort. In addition to the first cohort of 666 subjects, a separate validation cohort of around 110 different subjects was used. To predict cytomegalovirus infection status, the study brought together high-throughput TCR immunosequencing, statistical association of individual TCRs with disease status, and machine learning. Five DR-DQ haplotypes were handled as single units for association and clustering because linkage in the cohort was strong. A later analysis re-analyzed previously published TCR beta repertoires from roughly 630 donors and added high-resolution HLA genotyping to study TCR occurrence patterns. The study aimed to test whether cataloging public T cell receptors could reveal signatures of past pathogen exposure. The T cell repertoires of 700 or so subjects were profiled by immunosequencing and related to cytomegalovirus serostatus. HLA typing included class I and class II loci at four-digit resolution. Every discovery cohort repertoire had been produced on one sequencing platform. An earlier analysis of several hundred of the donors used high-throughput TCR beta sequencing to judge whether each TCR beta V gene segment behaved as functional or pseudogenic. The number of donors typed differed by locus, with roughly 620-630 for A, B, C, DRB1 and DQB1, around 500 for DQA1, over 600 for DPA1, and some 440 for DPB1. Among the roughly 390 genotyped donors, roughly 80% belonged to the genetic ancestry cluster associated with self-reported Caucasian donors. On average, 235,054 unique TCR beta nucleotide sequences were sequenced per donor among about 400 genotyped donors of the cohort, with roughly 18% of those sequences being non-productive. Roughly 300 gigabases of sequencing data and tens of millions of unique TCR sequences were included in an early release covering several hundred HLA-typed donors. In the later analysis, no new phenotypic data were used to find candidate immune exposures; instead, reliance was placed on TCR beta sequences and their occurrence across donors. Donor age, sex, ethnicity and CMV serostatus were collected together with the repertoire data.

On this clone itself: Its specific antigen is unknown. Within one base of it there is no much larger clone, and no base qualities were kept.

The cohort was made up of hundreds of healthy bone marrow donors. At the time of sampling, all cohort members were nominally healthy, though unrecorded immune exposures were likely present. The donor was CMV seronegative and was included in the group of 352 seronegative cohort members. A peripheral blood sample was provided by each donor, and peripheral blood mononuclear cells were used for TCR beta sequencing. Genomic DNA was extracted from the blood cell samples with the Qiagen DNeasy Blood Extraction Kit. V is pared back by 0 bases and J by 5 bases, with 3 bases lying between the germline termini. CDR1 SGHRS and CDR2 YFSETQ were looked up in the germline V gene. Including cysteine and phenylalanine, the CDR3 has 12 amino acids. Kept here is only the CDR3 DNA, which spans 36 bases and is read in frame from base 1. Paper-wide results and their limitations: Because HLA typing was unavailable for some donors at each locus, only the typed subset was used in association tests. A further reported finding was that TCR beta sequences accurately predicted the HLA-A and HLA-B alleles for most subjects in the first cohort. In vitro tests confirmed that a few of the cytomegalovirus-associated TCR beta chains recognize cytomegalovirus antigens. A later analysis found that TCR association rates varied across HLA loci, with DRB1 alleles showing the most associated TCRs and HLA-C alleles the fewest. In a later analysis, most CMV-associated TCR beta chains were found to appear HLA-restricted, with HLA associations seemingly driven largely by CMV exposure. When HLA alleles, especially DR and DQ, strongly co-occurred, attributing TCR associations to individual alleles was difficult. In a later genetic analysis, a missense DCLRE1C variant was associated with V-gene and J-gene trimming of TCR beta chains, and the association was replicated in an independent cohort. In an earlier analysis of some 500 of the donors, most TCR beta V segments were observed in productive rearrangements about 90% or about 30% of the time, broadly matching IMGT annotations. Some IMGT-functional V segments, including TRBV6-2 and TRBV6-3, could not be told apart with the 87-base-pair reads, so those segments were excluded. This cohort had only TCR beta chains sequenced, and the lack of alpha or paired-chain data limited which features could be detected. Roughly uniform sequencing depth across donors was assumed in presence/absence analyses, although this assumption may not hold. About 17 rarely observed V segments, including chromosome 9 orphons, were excluded from the earlier analysis of just under 600 of the donors because counts were too low. Most TCR sequences were observed very rarely across donors, whereas some public TCRs were present in many individuals. The study listed 170 or so TCR beta chains as associated with cytomegalovirus. In a later analysis, several top co-occurrence clusters were reported to appear linked to parvovirus B19, influenza, CMV and Epstein-Barr virus. A later analysis found that HLA-associated TCR beta chains were more clonally expanded and had lower generation probabilities than equally common non-associated chains. Immune exposure information for the cohort was limited to CMV serostatus. According to a later genetic analysis, donors in an Asian-associated ancestry cluster had fewer N-insertions in productive TCRs than the approximately 650-donor mean. Linkage disequilibrium might explain the correlated functional status among segregating V segments, but an unknown experimental factor could not be excluded. The authors suggested that the approach could potentially be generalized to other disease states and immunological phenotypes. A later analysis associated 15,000 to 20,000 TCR beta sequences with specific HLA alleles at a false discovery rate of 0.05. A cluster of highly shared sequence variants was judged likely to be a technical artifact of the sequencing pipeline. Cytomegalovirus status was reported to be diagnosed by the classifier with high specificity and sensitivity in both the original and validation cohorts.

Libraries were prepared through the immunoSEQ multiplex PCR assay. For the multiplex PCR, a mixture combining 60 forward primers for TCR Vbeta segments and 13 reverse primers for TCR Jbeta segments was used. Amplification of the CDR3 region of rearranged TCR beta genes was performed with a multiplex PCR assay on genomic DNA. Amplified TCR beta libraries were sequenced as 87-base-pair reads on the Illumina HiSeq System. In the source study's methods: A later analysis tallied around 87 million unique TCR beta chains across the 550 to 850 repertoires, and some 10 million of those chains were shared by two or more donors. A nearest-neighbor algorithm error-corrected the raw reads and collapsed the reads into unique sequences, merging closely related sequences to remove PCR and sequencing errors. CDR3 sequences were aligned to IMGT reference sequences to assign V, D and J gene segments. For a sequence to be retained, a match of at least six nucleotides to both a V gene segment and a J gene segment was required. A rearrangement was called productive if the CDR3 had no stop codons and remained in frame with V and J, and every other rearrangement was called non-productive. CDR3 was defined by IMGT convention, running from the second conserved V-encoded cysteine to the conserved J-encoded phenylalanine. In an earlier analysis of more than 550 of the donors, sequences lacking an unambiguous match to a single V gene segment were excluded. An earlier analysis of 587 of the donors classified V segments as functional when productive rearrangements were above 56.7% and as segregating when the standard deviation between donors was above 5%. A statistical classification framework was built for diagnosing cytomegalovirus status from the catalog of TCR beta chain sequences. In a later analysis, V and J genes were assigned by comparing TCR nucleotide sequences against IMGT/GENE-DB human TR gene sequences. Using the TCRdist pipeline, a later analysis assigned CDR3 sequences along with most-parsimonious VDJ recombination scenarios. A later analysis defined each TCR beta chain by its CDR3 amino acid sequence plus V-gene family, and excluded reads lacking a unique V-gene family. As a way to deal with suspected cross-contamination and a sequencing artifact, a later analysis dropped over 550 nucleotide sequences that were highly shared and had low generation probability. In a later analysis, a clonal expansion index for each public chain was calculated from normalized within-repertoire ranks of inferred template counts. In a later analysis, generation probabilities were computed with a VDJ recombination model fitted to out-of-frame rearrangements, and the resulting probabilities were checked against IGoR. A later analysis scored TCR-TCR, TCR-HLA and TCR-CMV co-occurrence with hypergeometric tests, applying a repertoire-size bias correction to TCR pairs. A later analysis estimated false discovery rates by permuting HLA or CMV assignments 20 times. A later analysis grouped co-occurring TCRs with DBSCAN, adding TCRdist sequence similarity when clustering within HLA-allele-positive subsets. Repertoires with fewer than 30,000 or more than 120,000 public chains, plus five repertoires with anomalous nucleotide sharing, were excluded from co-occurrence clustering. TCRdb provides this immuneACCESS table in a form limited to in-frame rearrangements. Some clones are lacking; in checked studies, under half of them reflect an unresolved V gene, and why the rest are absent is not known. The V and J calls and clone size were taken over from that table, and D and trimming were inferred from the DNA. This sample holds some 100,000 clones; under 85% were observed only once. Together, the top ten hold about 8.4% of the sample.

The V and J genes are TRBV5-1 and TRBJ2-1; a confident D gene designation cannot be given. This clonotype originated in a man between 40 and 49 years old in good health and CMV-seronegative. Sequencing was carried out using PBMCs. The encoded CDR3 is CASSLVNNEQFF. The DNA reads as follows: TGCGCCAGCAGCTTGGTTAACAATGAGCAGTTCTTC. The reference TRBV5-1 and TRBJ2-1 proteins fill in what lies around the CDR3, so the full variable domain reads KAGVTQTPRYLIKTRGQQVTLSCSPISGHRSVSWYQQTPGQGLQFLFEYFSETQRNKGNFPGRFSGRQFSNSRSEMNVSTLELGDSALYLCASSLVNNEQFFGPGTRLTVL.